Shown below are 10 T cell receptor beta chains from a single sample sequenced in a study of blood T cell repertoires in COVID-19. The table came from immunoSEQ multiplex PCR; TCRdb's copy has only in-frame clones and leaves some out. The table shows more than 150,000 clones, with 80% to 85% occurring only once. The specimen was peripheral blood. All receptors come from a woman aged 30 to 39 with acute or convalescent COVID-19.

CDR3 residues: CASRSWGQGGETQYF. In nucleotides, the CDR3 is TGCGCCAGCAGAAGCTGGGGACAGGGAGGGGAGACCCAGTACTTC. V gene TRBV5-1 combines with J gene TRBJ2-5; 9 bases are shared with TRBD1. Germline V CDR1 and CDR2: SGHRS, YFSETQ. Losses at the gene ends were 5 bases for V and 5 bases for J; bases not matched to a gene: 10. CDR3 length equals 15 residues. The whole variable domain, filled in from reference TRBV5-1 and TRBJ2-5, reads KAGVTQTPRYLIKTRGQQVTLSCSPISGHRSVSWYQQTPGQGLQFLFEYFSETQRNKGNFPGRFSGRQFSNSRSEMNVSTLELGDSALYLCASRSWGQGGETQYFGPGTRLLVL.

CDR3 DNA: TGTGCCAGCTCACCTATCGAGAAACAGGGTCGGAGTTCACCCCTCCACTTT. Amino acids: CASSPIEKQGRSSPLHF. The chain recombines TRBV18 with TRBJ1-6, with D possibly matching TRBD1 (6 bases). The CDR3 loop spans 17 amino acids. Germline loops: CDR1 KGHSH, CDR2 LQKENI. V lost 3 bases and J 9 bases, leaving 21 bases between the germline ends.

On this clone itself: At the DNA level, this CDR3 is encoded by other sequences in the same sample as well. The rearrangement uses TRBV11-2 and TRBJ2-7; no firm D call. Trimming pared 0 bases from V and 1 base from J, leaving 7 bases between. Germline CDR1 is SGHAT and CDR2 is FQNNGV. The CDR3 spans 14 residues. CDR3 sequence reads: CASSLETQSYEQYF. Written as DNA, the CDR3 is TGTGCCAGCAGCTTAGAGACTCAATCCTACGAGCAGTACTTC.

The J gene is TRBJ1-5, the V gene TRBV28; the match to TRBD1 covers 7 bases. CDR1 and CDR2 from the germline V gene are MDHEN and SYDVKM. The CDR3 length is 16 residues. With 6 bases clipped from V and 7 bases from J, the junction kept 15 bases outside the gene matches. The CDR3 sequence is CASRFAEAGGAQPQHF. The CDR3 DNA sequence: TGTGCCAGCAGATTTGCAGAGGCAGGGGGTGCACAGCCCCAGCATTTT.

This clone was seen a single time. The rearrangement links TRBV19 to TRBJ1-2; TRBD1 is a possible D gene (6 bases). Germline CDR1 and CDR2: LNHDA and SQIVND (reference sequence). CDR3 length: 15 residues. V dropped 4 bases and J dropped 2 bases, with 14 bases sitting between them. The CDR3 DNA sequence: TGTGCCAGTAGTACCAACAGGGTTAGGAACTATGGCTACACCTTC. Protein: CASSTNRVRNYGYTF.

The table lists this clone with a few counts. The CDR3 reads CSARTSRSYEQYF. The CDR3 DNA follows: TGCAGCGCCAGGACTAGCAGAAGCTACGAGCAGTACTTC. This chain joins TRBV29-1 and TRBJ2-7; the match to TRBD2 covers 8 bases. The V gene's germline CDR1 is SQVTM and CDR2 ANQGSEA. This CDR3 comprises 13 residues. V trimming: 7 bases; J trimming: 3 bases; junction bases outside the gene matches: 8.

The rearrangement joins TRBV29-1 to TRBJ2-2, with D perhaps TRBD1 (5 bases). Trimming took 0 bases from V and 7 from J, leaving 12 bases between them. Germline V gene sequence: CDR1 SQVTM, CDR2 ANQGSEA. The CDR3 spans 14 residues. The DNA for the CDR3 is TGCAGCGTTGAAGACAGGGATGGAAGCGGGGAGCTGTTTTTT. Its translation is CSVEDRDGSGELFF.

This clone has a handful of counts. This rearrangement joins TRBV5-1 to TRBJ2-5; TRBD1 agrees at 8 bases. This CDR3 region has 14 residues. V gave up 4 bases and J gave up 5 bases; unmatched junction bases: 7. Germline V gene lookup returns CDR1 SGHRS and CDR2 YFSETQ. The CDR3 DNA reads as TGCGCCAGCAGCCTTCGGACAGGGAAGGAGACCCAGTACTTC. This codes for CASSLRTGKETQYF.

The chain combines TRBV6-5 with TRBJ1-1, with 7 nucleotides matching TRBD1. The CDR3 runs to 15 residues. Losses at the gene ends were 0 bases for V and 6 bases for J; bases not matched to a gene: 7. Germline loops: CDR1 MNHEY, CDR2 SVGAGI. The chain's CDR3 is CASSYSESGGSEAFF. In DNA form, the CDR3 reads TGTGCCAGCAGTTACTCGGAATCAGGGGGATCTGAAGCTTTCTTT.

The V gene is TRBV19, the J gene TRBJ1-2; 9 bases match TRBD1. V gave up 6 bases and J gave up 6 bases; unmatched junction bases: 5. The CDR3 has 13 residues. Germline V CDR1 and CDR2: LNHDA, SQIVND (reference sequence). The CDR3 DNA reads TGTGCCAGTAGACCCACAGGGGGCCATGGCTACACCTTC. Amino acid sequence: CASRPTGGHGYTF.